These T cell receptor beta chains were read from a single sample in a study of cytomegalovirus exposure and HLA in healthy donors. Some clones are missing from TCRdb's copy, which holds only in-frame ones; the method was immunoSEQ multiplex PCR. Of 150,000 to 200,000 clones in the sample, around 86% were seen once. The sequenced material came from PBMCs. The receptors derive from a woman younger than 35 in good health and CMV-seronegative. Both conserved end residues are part of each CDR3. Fields, in order: D gene, CDR3 length, J gene, V gene, clone size, CDR3 DNA, CDR3 protein. A D gene is named only where the DNA matches it firmly. Size is stated for part of the rows, as once, few or many counts, or as a class when the clone is expanded.

D: -; length: 16; J: TRBJ2-3; V: TRBV2; size: -; DNA: TGTGCCAGCAGTGAAGCGCAAGGAGGGTTGGTGGATACGCAGTATTTT; CDR3: CASSEAQGGLVDTQYF
D: -; length: 16; J: TRBJ2-3; V: TRBV5-1; size: few; DNA: TGCGCCAGCAGCTTCCCTCGACAGGGAGGAACAGATACGCAGTATTTT; CDR3: CASSFPRQGGTDTQYF
D: TRBD2; length: 16; J: TRBJ2-2; V: TRBV19; size: -; DNA: TGTGCCAGTAGTATAGAGGGTAGCGGGGTCACCGGGGAGCTGTTTTTT; CDR3: CASSIEGSGVTGELFF
D: TRBD2; length: 13; J: TRBJ2-7; V: TRBV7-2; size: -; DNA: TGTGCCAGCAGCTGGGGGGGCTCCTACGAGCAGTACTTC; CDR3: CASSWGGSYEQYF
D: TRBD1; length: 15; J: TRBJ1-4; V: TRBV7-2; size: -; DNA: TGTGCCAGCAGCTTAAAGGGGGCCGGTGGTGAAAAACTGTTTTTT; CDR3: CASSLKGAGGEKLFF
D: -; length: 14; J: TRBJ2-7; V: TRBV4-2; size: once; DNA: TGTGCCAGCAGCCAAGATTGGATCGGCGGCGAGCAGTACTTC; CDR3: CASSQDWIGGEQYF
D: TRBD2; length: 15; J: TRBJ2-7; V: TRBV25-1; size: -; DNA: TGTGCCAGCAGTGAGATATCTAGCGGGGGATACGAGCAGTACTTC; CDR3: CASSEISSGGYEQYF
D: -; length: 12; J: TRBJ2-5; V: TRBV5-1; size: -; DNA: TGCGCCAGCAGGGCAGGGGCAGAGACCCAGTACTTC; CDR3: CASRAGAETQYF
D: TRBD1; length: 13; J: TRBJ2-7; V: TRBV5-6; size: once; DNA: TGTGCCAGCAGCATAGGGACAGGTGATGAGCAGTACTTC; CDR3: CASSIGTGDEQYF
D: TRBD1; length: 13; J: TRBJ2-5; V: TRBV2; size: -; DNA: TGTGCCAGCAGAGGGACAGCGTCGGAGACCCAGTACTTC; CDR3: CASRGTASETQYF
D: TRBD2; length: 17; J: TRBJ2-1; V: TRBV13; size: -; DNA: TGTGCCAGCAGCCCCCGACTAGCGGTGACCACCTACAATGAGCAGTTCTTC; CDR3: CASSPRLAVTTYNEQFF
D: TRBD2; length: 15; J: TRBJ2-3; V: TRBV5-4; size: few; DNA: TGTGCCAGCAGCTTCCGGGGGGGCCGCACAGATACGCAGTATTTT; CDR3: CASSFRGGRTDTQYF
D: -; length: 15; J: TRBJ1-5; V: TRBV5-8; size: -; DNA: TGTGCCAGCAGCCAACGACTCTCGGGCAATCAGCCCCAGCATTTT; CDR3: CASSQRLSGNQPQHF
D: -; length: 14; J: TRBJ2-6; V: TRBV7-3; size: -; DNA: TGTGCCAGCAGCCCGGGGGCTGGGGCCAACGTCCTGACTTTC; CDR3: CASSPGAGANVLTF
D: TRBD2; length: 16; J: TRBJ2-2; V: TRBV9; size: -; DNA: TGTGCCAGCAGCGACCGGACTAGCACATACACCGGGGAGCTGTTTTTT; CDR3: CASSDRTSTYTGELFF
D: -; length: 17; J: TRBJ2-3; V: TRBV7-9; size: -; DNA: TGTGCCAGCAGCGTTCTCAGGAAAAACTTAGGCACAGATACGCAGTATTTT; CDR3: CASSVLRKNLGTDTQYF
D: TRBD1; length: 18; J: TRBJ1-1; V: TRBV30; size: once; DNA: TGTGCCTGGAGTCTCCTCCCGGGACAGGGGGCGCAGAACACTGAAGCTTTCTTT; CDR3: CAWSLLPGQGAQNTEAFF
D: TRBD1; length: 13; J: TRBJ1-1; V: TRBV4-1; size: -; DNA: TGCGCCAGTAGTAGCAGGGGGCTCGCTGAAGCTTTCTTT; CDR3: CASSSRGLAEAFF
D: TRBD1; length: 15; J: TRBJ1-1; V: TRBV4-1; size: -; DNA: TGCGCCAGCAGCCAAGATCGGGGACAGCTAACTGAAGCTTTCTTT; CDR3: CASSQDRGQLTEAFF
D: TRBD2; length: 15; J: TRBJ2-5; V: TRBV10-3; size: -; DNA: TGTGCCATCAGGTCGCAACGGGAGGGCCTGCAGACCCAGTACTTC; CDR3: CAIRSQREGLQTQYF
D: -; length: 11; J: TRBJ2-7; V: TRBV2; size: -; DNA: TGTGCCAGCAGTGAATGGGGAGCGCGGTACTTC; CDR3: CASSEWGARYF
D: TRBD2; length: 19; J: TRBJ2-2; V: TRBV7-6; size: -; DNA: TGTGCCAGCAGCTTAGCCAATTCGGGAGCGGGAGGACGCACCGGGGAGCTGTTTTTT; CDR3: CASSLANSGAGGRTGELFF
D: -; length: 13; J: TRBJ1-6; V: TRBV6-5; size: few; DNA: TGTGCCAGCAGCTTCAGGGGCCGATCACCCCTCCACTTT; CDR3: CASSFRGRSPLHF
D: TRBD2; length: 12; J: TRBJ2-7; V: TRBV2; size: -; DNA: TGTGCCAGCGGGACTAGCGGTACGAAGCAGTACTTC; CDR3: CASGTSGTKQYF
D: -; length: 13; J: TRBJ1-6; V: TRBV5-1; size: -; DNA: TGCGCCAGCAGCTACGGTTCCGATTCACCCCTCCACTTT; CDR3: CASSYGSDSPLHF
D: TRBD1; length: 15; J: TRBJ2-2; V: TRBV5-1; size: -; DNA: TGCGCCAGCAGCTTGACAGGGGTTGGTATCGGGGAGCTGTTTTTT; CDR3: CASSLTGVGIGELFF
D: -; length: 17; J: TRBJ1-5; V: TRBV5-5; size: -; DNA: TGTGCCAGCAGCCCACGGGGGGAAGTGCGGATCAATCAGCCCCAGCATTTT; CDR3: CASSPRGEVRINQPQHF
D: -; length: 15; J: TRBJ1-5; V: TRBV6-5; size: -; DNA: TGTGCCAGCAGTTACAGCGGACAGCCCAATCAGCCCCAGCATTTT; CDR3: CASSYSGQPNQPQHF
D: -; length: 12; J: TRBJ2-1; V: TRBV19; size: -; DNA: TGTGCCAGTAGTATTTGGGGGGATGAGCAGTTCTTC; CDR3: CASSIWGDEQFF
D: TRBD1; length: 17; J: TRBJ1-6; V: TRBV27; size: -; DNA: TGTGCCAGCAGTTTAATTGGACAGGGGGAAATCGGTTCACCCCTCCACTTT; CDR3: CASSLIGQGEIGSPLHF
D: TRBD1; length: 14; J: TRBJ1-2; V: TRBV27; size: -; DNA: TGTGCCAGCAGCCGGGGACAGGGTTTCTATGGCTACACCTTC; CDR3: CASSRGQGFYGYTF
D: -; length: 15; J: TRBJ2-7; V: TRBV27; size: -; DNA: TGTGCCAGCAGTGACCACTGGACAGAGAGCTACGAGCAGTACTTC; CDR3: CASSDHWTESYEQYF
D: -; length: 16; J: TRBJ2-7; V: TRBV6-5; size: -; DNA: TGTGCCAGCAGTTACAGGTGGCCAGGGTATGGGGACGAGCAGTACTTC; CDR3: CASSYRWPGYGDEQYF
D: TRBD1; length: 15; J: TRBJ1-1; V: TRBV6-1; size: -; DNA: TGTGCCAGCAGTCCCTTACAGGGGGTAGGCGCTGAAGCTTTCTTT; CDR3: CASSPLQGVGAEAFF
D: -; length: 12; J: TRBJ2-3; V: TRBV2; size: few; DNA: TGTGCCAGCAGCCCAAACGGGGTAACGCAGTATTTT; CDR3: CASSPNGVTQYF
D: -; length: 15; J: TRBJ1-4; V: TRBV7-8; size: -; DNA: TGTGCCAGCAGCTTAGCGTACGCGGAGGTTGAAAAACTGTTTTTT; CDR3: CASSLAYAEVEKLFF
D: TRBD2; length: 13; J: TRBJ2-1; V: TRBV4-1; size: -; DNA: TGCGCCAGCAGCCAAGGAGCGGGGAATGAGCAGTTCTTC; CDR3: CASSQGAGNEQFF
D: TRBD1; length: 16; J: TRBJ1-3; V: TRBV6-6; size: once; DNA: TGTGCCAGCAGTTACACGGGACAGGGGTCTGGAAACACCATATATTTT; CDR3: CASSYTGQGSGNTIYF
D: -; length: 15; J: TRBJ2-2; V: TRBV7-9; size: -; DNA: TGTGCCAGCAGCCCCTTAGGCAGGGAAGCCGGGGAGCTGTTTTTT; CDR3: CASSPLGREAGELFF
D: TRBD2; length: 15; J: TRBJ2-1; V: TRBV2; size: -; DNA: TGTGCCAGCAGCGTAGCTAGCGGGAGCTACAATGAGCAGTTCTTC; CDR3: CASSVASGSYNEQFF
D: -; length: 15; J: TRBJ1-5; V: TRBV10-3; size: -; DNA: TGTGCCATCAGTGAGGTAGGGGCAGTCAATCAGCCCCAGCATTTT; CDR3: CAISEVGAVNQPQHF
D: -; length: 15; J: TRBJ1-2; V: TRBV5-1; size: -; DNA: TGCGCCAGCAGCTTGGCAACAGGGACTAACTATGGCTACACCTTC; CDR3: CASSLATGTNYGYTF
D: -; length: 11; J: TRBJ2-7; V: TRBV20-1; size: -; DNA: TGCAGTGCTAGCCAGTCATACGAGCAGTACTTC; CDR3: CSASQSYEQYF
D: -; length: 16; J: TRBJ1-4; V: TRBV18; size: -; DNA: TGTGCCAGCTCACTCTACGCGGACAGCTCTAATGAAAAACTGTTTTTT; CDR3: CASSLYADSSNEKLFF
D: TRBD1; length: 14; J: TRBJ1-5; V: TRBV6-1; size: few; DNA: TGTGCCAGCAGCCCGGACAGGGTGGGCCAGCCCCAGCATTTT; CDR3: CASSPDRVGQPQHF
D: -; length: 13; J: TRBJ1-5; V: TRBV5-1; size: -; DNA: TGCGCCAGCAGACCGGGGGTCAATCAGCCCCAGCATTTT; CDR3: CASRPGVNQPQHF
D: -; length: 15; J: TRBJ1-2; V: TRBV11-2; size: -; DNA: TGTGCCAGCATGGGGGAGGCAGACCCCCACAATGGCTACACCTTC; CDR3: CASMGEADPHNGYTF
D: -; length: 14; J: TRBJ2-7; V: TRBV10-3; size: -; DNA: TGTGCCATCAGTGATGGCAGGGTCACCTACGAGCAGTACTTC; CDR3: CAISDGRVTYEQYF
D: -; length: 12; J: TRBJ2-7; V: TRBV30; size: -; DNA: TGTGCCTTCCGCGGGGTCTCCTACGAGCAGTACTTC; CDR3: CAFRGVSYEQYF
D: TRBD1; length: 13; J: TRBJ2-7; V: TRBV15; size: -; DNA: TGTGCCACCGCATTACAGGGGGTCTACGAGCAGTACTTC; CDR3: CATALQGVYEQYF
D: TRBD1; length: 13; J: TRBJ1-1; V: TRBV27; size: -; DNA: TGTGCCAGCAGCAACAGGGGGAGCACTGAAGCTTTCTTT; CDR3: CASSNRGSTEAFF
D: -; length: 13; J: TRBJ1-2; V: TRBV5-4; size: -; DNA: TGTGCCAGCACCTCGTTCGAGGCCTATGGCTACACCTTC; CDR3: CASTSFEAYGYTF
D: TRBD1; length: 16; J: TRBJ1-2; V: TRBV6-6; size: -; DNA: TGTGCCAGCAGGGGGATCGGGACAGGAGATAACTATGGCTACACCTTC; CDR3: CASRGIGTGDNYGYTF
D: TRBD1; length: 12; J: TRBJ1-5; V: TRBV6-1; size: -; DNA: TGTGCCAGTCAGGGGGCTGGTCAGCCCCAGCATTTT; CDR3: CASQGAGQPQHF
D: TRBD2; length: 18; J: TRBJ2-3; V: TRBV7-2; size: -; DNA: TGTGCCAGCAGCTTAGCGGGGTCGGGAGGCTCTCTGGCAGATACGCAGTATTTT; CDR3: CASSLAGSGGSLADTQYF
D: -; length: 17; J: TRBJ1-4; V: TRBV15; size: -; DNA: TGTGCCACCAGCAGATCGCCAATACTGGCAACTAATGAAAAACTGTTTTTT; CDR3: CATSRSPILATNEKLFF
D: -; length: 13; J: TRBJ2-7; V: TRBV18; size: -; DNA: TGTGCCAGCTCACTAGCGGCGATATACGAGCAGTACTTC; CDR3: CASSLAAIYEQYF
D: -; length: 13; J: TRBJ1-1; V: TRBV5-6; size: -; DNA: TGTGCCAGCAGCTTGACAGTGAACACTGAAGCTTTCTTT; CDR3: CASSLTVNTEAFF